These 8 T cell receptor delta chains came from one sample sequenced in a study of gamma-delta chains in newborns, infants, children. TCRdb reapplied CATT to the reads. This sample yields over 12,000 delta-chain clones, of which 7.3% are seen a single time; approximately 20% belongs to the top ten. What was sequenced was blood. The receptors stem from a child who was a newborn, infant or young child, either healthy, febrile or measles-vaccinated (not recorded which).

For the CDR3, the DNA is TGTGCCTGTGACATAATGGGGGATAGATTGACAGCACAACTCTTCTTT. The encoded protein is CACDIMGDRLTAQLFF. The chain is built from TRDV2 and TRDJ2; 9 bases fit TRDD3. After removal of 2 bases from V and 2 bases from J, the junction contained 5 bases not matched to a gene. The CDR3 runs to 16 residues. Germline assignment: CDR1 GEAIGNYY and CDR2 EKD.

This clone was picked up a small number of times. For this DNA, TCRdb reports the protein of a much larger clone, which diverges at residue 5, most likely from a read error; the protein presented here is translated directly from the DNA. The sample holds other DNA sequences that translate to the same CDR3. CDR3 region: CACDKVGGYSWDTRQMFF. The CDR3 nucleotides are TGTGCCTGTGACAAGGTTGGGGGATACTCCTGGGACACCCGACAGATGTTTTTC. The rearrangement uses TRDV2 and TRDJ3, with 9 positions matching TRDD3. Germline lookup yields CDR1 GEAIGNYY and CDR2 EKD. With 2 bases clipped from V and 0 bases from J, the junction kept 4 bases outside the gene matches. The length of the CDR3 is 18 residues.

With regard to this clone: A read error may account for a junction end that differs from germline. The same CDR3 also results from other DNA sequences found in this sample. This sequence joins TRDV2 and TRDJ3, with 11 bases matching TRDD3. CDR3 size: 20 residues. Germline CDR1 and CDR2: GEAIGNYY and EKD. CDR3 in DNA: TGTGCCTGTGACACCGTTTACTGGGGGATATCCTCCTGGGACACCCGCCAGATGTTTTTC. Translation: CACDTVYWGISSWDTRQMFF.

The gene calls are TRDV2 and TRDJ3, with TRDD3 matching 12 bases. The germline V gene encodes CDR1 GEAIGNYY and CDR2 EKD. V shed 0 bases, J shed 5 bases, and the junction held 7 bases outside the gene matches. The CDR3 has 19 residues. The CDR3 here is CACDTLVLGDTGDTRQMFF. CDR3 sequence (DNA): TGTGCCTGTGACACCCTCGTACTGGGGGATACAGGGGACACCCGACAGATGTTTTTC.

The V call is TRDV3, the J call TRDJ1; 10 nucleotides align to TRDD3. Germline lookup yields CDR1 TVYSNPD and CDR2 GDNSRS (reference sequence). The CDR3 contains 16 residues. Trimming removed 4 bases from V and 7 bases from J; junction bases left unmatched: 18. CDR3 nucleotide sequence: TGTGCCTCAAGCCTACGTACTGGGGGATCGACGTGTAAACTCATCTTT. It specifies CASSLRTGGSTCKLIF.

This clone came up a few times. V usage is TRDV2 and J usage is TRDJ3, with TRDD3 matching over 11 bases. Trimming cost V 5 bases and J 0 bases; bases outside gene matches: 8. Per germline, CDR1 GEAIGNYY and CDR2 EKD. The CDR3 is 19 amino acids. The CDR3 sequence: CACGVLGDISSWDTRQMFF. The CDR3 nucleotides read TGTGCCTGTGGCGTACTGGGGGATATAAGCTCCTGGGACACCCGACAGATGTTTTTC.

This clone occurred a few times. This rearrangement joins TRDV2 to TRDJ3; 10 nucleotides match TRDD3. The length of the CDR3 is 19 residues. V was pared by 0 bases and J by 2 bases, with 6 bases of the junction left unmatched. Per germline, CDR1 GEAIGNYY and CDR2 EKD. CDR3 loop: CACDTTGGSSPWDTRQMFF. The CDR3, as DNA: TGTGCCTGTGACACCACTGGGGGATCCAGCCCCTGGGACACCCGACAGATGTTTTTC.

As for this clone: At residue 7, the translated DNA and the protein in TCRdb do not agree; the protein given here is derived from the DNA. The CDR3 DNA reads as TGTGCCTGTGACTGGGGGGCTTTGACAGCACAACTCTTCTTT. The encoded protein is CACDWGALTAQLFF. This chain connects TRDV2 to TRDJ2; a weak D match, TRDD3 (6 bases). Germline V CDR1 and CDR2: GEAIGNYY, EKD. V was shortened by 3 bases and J by 0 bases, with 7 bases between the two germline ends. The CDR3 has 14 residues.